The clone carrying this T cell receptor (beta chain) was found a few times. The antigen remains unidentified. V shed 4 bases and J shed 4 bases, with 16 bases lying between them. The V gene's germline CDR1 is SEHNR and CDR2 FQNEAQ (reference sequence). CDR3 length: 15 amino acids. The data were obtained in a study of response to subunit inactivated influenza vaccine. Whole-study results and caveats: New T cells are recruited in small numbers by each seasonal influenza vaccination, according to the authors' suggestion.

TCRdb recomputed calls from the RT-PCR reads with MiXCR, one row per CDR3 protein. The sample lists hundreds of thousands of distinct CDR3 sequences; approximately 15% were seen once. The chain combines TRBV7-9 with TRBJ1-1; D perhaps matches TRBD1 (5 bases). The TCR originated in a man aged 50 to 60 who received an inactivated influenza vaccine. The sample consisted of PBMCs from blood, taken about 14 days before vaccination. CDR3 residues: CASSSSGAVGTEAFF. CDR3 bases: TGTGCCAGCAGCTCCTCTGGGGCGGTTGGCACTGAAGCTTTCTTT.